The rows below give T cell receptor beta chains drawn from one sample of a study of shared clonotypes between healthy human individuals. Data came from immunoSEQ multiplex PCR; TCRdb stores just in-frame clones and leaves some out. This sample yields hundreds of thousands of clones, of which 70% to 80% are seen a single time; approximately 13% belongs to the top ten. Material: PBMCs. These receptors were obtained from a woman in her 40s in good health. Some clones in this sample may be carry-over from other donors' samples. The CDR3 runs from the conserved cysteine through the conserved F or W. The D gene is left open where the match is weak. The size entry is marked missing in some rows and otherwise reads once, few, many or a size class.

J	D	V	size	DNA	CDR3
TRBJ2-1	TRBD2	TRBV5-1	-	TGCGCCAGCAGCTCAATACCGGGACTAGCCCCGAACAATGAGCAGTTCTTC	CASSSIPGLAPNNEQFF
TRBJ2-1	-	TRBV6-5	-	TGTGCCAGCAGGGGGGAAAGCTCCTACAATGAGCAGTTCTTC	CASRGESSYNEQFF
TRBJ2-1	TRBD2	TRBV2	-	TGTGCCAGCAGTGAGGTACTAGCGGGAAACCTGTTCTTC	CASSEVLAGNLFF
TRBJ2-7	-	TRBV5-6	-	TGTGCCAGCAGCTTCCAGGGTTGGGGGTACGAGCAGTACTTC	CASSFQGWGYEQYF
TRBJ2-6	-	TRBV2	-	TGTGCCAGCAGTTATACCGGGACCAACTCTGGGGCCAACGTCCTGACTTTC	CASSYTGTNSGANVLTF
TRBJ2-1	-	TRBV28	once	TGTGCCGTCCGGGAGCCCTCTCATGAGCAGTTCTTC	CAVREPSHEQFF
TRBJ2-7	-	TRBV4-2	-	TGTGCCAGCAGCCGAAGGACGGGTAGGGGGTCCTACGAGCAGTACTTC	CASSRRTGRGSYEQYF
TRBJ2-5	-	TRBV20-1	-	TGCAGTGCTAGAATAGAGACCCAGTACTTC	CSARIETQYF
TRBJ2-2	TRBD1	TRBV18	-	TGTGCCAGCTCACCTTTAAGGACAGGCTACACCGGGGAGCTGTTTTTT	CASSPLRTGYTGELFF
TRBJ2-4	-	TRBV5-1	many	TGCGCCAGCAGACCGGACCAGGGAAACATTCAGTACTTC	CASRPDQGNIQYF
TRBJ1-2	-	TRBV15	-	TGTGCCACCAGCAGAGATTTTGGACAGAACTATGGCTACACCTTC	CATSRDFGQNYGYTF
TRBJ1-3	-	TRBV6-5	-	TGTGCCAGCAGTTTCTCATACCTGAGCTCTGGAAACACCATATATTTT	CASSFSYLSSGNTIYF
TRBJ2-7	-	TRBV11-2	-	TGTGCCAGCAGCTTAGAGGGCCAGAACGTAGCGAAAAGCTACGAGCAGTACTTC	CASSLEGQNVAKSYEQYF